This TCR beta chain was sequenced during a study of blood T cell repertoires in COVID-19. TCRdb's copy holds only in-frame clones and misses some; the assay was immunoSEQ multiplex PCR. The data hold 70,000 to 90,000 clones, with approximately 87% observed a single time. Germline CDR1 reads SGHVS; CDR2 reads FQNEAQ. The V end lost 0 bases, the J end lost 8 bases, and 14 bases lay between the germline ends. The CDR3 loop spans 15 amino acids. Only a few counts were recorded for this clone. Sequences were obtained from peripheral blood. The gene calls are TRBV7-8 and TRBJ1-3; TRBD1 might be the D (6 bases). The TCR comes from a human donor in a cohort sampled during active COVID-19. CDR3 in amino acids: CASSLARGGEDTIYF. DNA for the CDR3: TGTGCCAGCAGCTTAGCGCGGGGGGGCGAGGACACCATATATTTT.